Listed below are T cell receptor beta chains from one sample, sequenced in a study of vaccination and CD4 T cells after COVID-19. Each CDR3 protein is one row after TCRdb ran MiXCR on the PCR reads. The sample gives 25,000 or so distinct CDR3 sequences, about 42% of which show up once; under 20% is in the top ten. For these TCRs, the target antigens are not known. The sequencing here drew on CD4+ T cells from blood, cultured in vitro, taken before SARS-CoV-2 vaccination. The receptors stem from a human donor who received a COVID-19 vaccine. CDR3s include the opening cysteine and the closing phenylalanine or tryptophan. Fields, in order: D gene, clone size, V gene, J gene, CDR3 DNA, CDR3 protein. The D gene is left open where the match is weak. A row's size may be missing; if present it is once, few, many or a size class.

>TRBD1|few|TRBV19|TRBJ1-5
TGTGCCAGTATTAAGGGACAGTCCGGGGGGCCCCAGCATTTT
CASIKGQSGGPQHF
>-|-|TRBV12-3/TRBV12-4|TRBJ1-2
TGTGCCAGCAGGTCTATCCGTACAGTGCCCTACGGCTACACCTTC
CASRSIRTVPYGYTF
>TRBD2|once|TRBV10-2|TRBJ2-1
TGCGCCAGCAGGGGGACTAGCAGATTGGGCAATGAGCAGTTCTTC
CASRGTSRLGNEQFF
>-|-|TRBV24-1|TRBJ1-2
TGTGCCACCAGTGATTTGCAAGGGTATGGTGCTGACAAAGACCGAACACCCAGCTATGGCTACACCTTC
CATSDLQGYGADKDRTPSYGYTF
>-|-|TRBV30|TRBJ1-5
TGTGCCTGGAGTGCCGGGTCCCTCAATCAGCCCCAGCATTTT
CAWSAGSLNQPQHF
>-|-|TRBV6-1|TRBJ2-5
TGTGCCAGCAGTGAAGCGCTTTGGGGGGCCCGGGAGACCCAGTACTTC
CASSEALWGARETQYF
>TRBD1|few|TRBV20-1|TRBJ1-1
TGCAGTACCCCGACAGGGGGGGGAACTGAAGCTTTCTTT
CSTPTGGGTEAFF
>TRBD2|-|TRBV29-1|TRBJ2-3
TGCAGCGTACTATCCACTAGCGGCCGCACAGATACGCAGTATTTT
CSVLSTSGRTDTQYF
>-|-|TRBV24-1|TRBJ1-5
TGTGCCACCAGTGAAGGGTGGGGCAGTGGGTTCTCTCAGCCCCAGCATTTT
CATSEGWGSGFSQPQHF
>-|few|TRBV10-1|TRBJ2-7
TGCGCCAGCAGTCGGAGCGGAGGGTACGAGCAGTACTTC
CASSRSGGYEQYF
>TRBD1|-|TRBV5-1|TRBJ1-6
TGCGCCAGCAGCGACAGGGTTAATTCTAATTCACCCCTCCACTTT
CASSDRVNSNSPLHF
>TRBD2|-|TRBV2|TRBJ2-3
TGTGCCAGCAGGCGGACTAGCGGAATTAGCACAGATACGCAGTATTTT
CASRRTSGISTDTQYF
>TRBD2|-|TRBV20-1|TRBJ2-7
TGCAGTGCTCTGACTAGCGGGGGGGCCGTTTCCGACTACGAGCAGTACTTC
CSALTSGGAVSDYEQYF
>TRBD1|-|TRBV5-1|TRBJ1-2
TGCGCCAGCAGCCGAGGGGACAGGGGTAACTATGGCTACACCTTC
CASSRGDRGNYGYTF
>-|few|TRBV19|TRBJ1-6
-
CASSTSVEGNSPLHF
>-|few|TRBV7-6|TRBJ1-5
TGTGCCAGCAGCTCGTATAGCAATCAGCCCCAGCATTTT
CASSSYSNQPQHF
>TRBD1|-|TRBV10-3|TRBJ2-1
TGTGCCATCAGTGAGAGCCACAGGGGGCATGAGCAGTTCTTC
CAISESHRGHEQFF
>-|-|TRBV2|TRBJ2-2
TGTGCCAGCAGACTGGTCGAAACGAACACCGGGGAGCTGTTTTTT
CASRLVETNTGELFF
>TRBD1|-|TRBV20-1|TRBJ1-1
TGCAGTGCTAGGAGGGGGCTCGAGGTAGGCACTGAAGCTTTCTTT
CSARRGLEVGTEAFF
>-|-|TRBV2|TRBJ2-7
TGTGCCAGCAGCCATGACGTCTCCTACGAGCAGTACTTC
CASSHDVSYEQYF
>TRBD2|few|TRBV7-9|TRBJ2-1
TGTGCCAGCAGCCCGCCCGGACTAGCGGGGGGGCCGTGGTTTGTCAATGAGCAGTTCTTC
CASSPPGLAGGPWFVNEQFF
>TRBD2|-|TRBV7-8|TRBJ2-3
TGTGCCAGCAGCTTAGATGGGACTAGCTCAGATACGCAGTATTTT
CASSLDGTSSDTQYF
>TRBD1|few|TRBV20-1|TRBJ2-5
TGCAGTGCTAAAATCCTTACAGGGGGCGAGGGAGAGACCCAGTACTTC
CSAKILTGGEGETQYF
>-|few|TRBV20-1|TRBJ1-2
TGCAGTGCTAGGGGCGGAGTAGAGGGCTACACCTTC
CSARGGVEGYTF
>-|-|TRBV6-1|TRBJ2-5
TGTGCCAGTACAAAATCTCGGGGGTACCAAGAGACCCAGTACTTC
CASTKSRGYQETQYF
>-|-|TRBV19|TRBJ1-1
TGTGCCAGTAGTATCCCTCAGACGGGGAACACTGAAGCTTTCTTT
CASSIPQTGNTEAFF
>-|few|TRBV20-1|TRBJ1-2
TGCAGTGCTAGCGGACAGTTAGCTAACTATGGCTACACCTTC
CSASGQLANYGYTF
>TRBD1|-|TRBV7-9|TRBJ1-4
TGTGCCAGCAGCCCGATGGGACAGGGAGATGAAAAACTGTTTTTT
CASSPMGQGDEKLFF
>TRBD1|-|TRBV19|TRBJ2-5
TGTGCCAGTAGTATTGATCGGACAGGGGGAGAAATCCAGTACTTC
CASSIDRTGGEIQYF
>-|few|TRBV6-5|TRBJ1-5
TGTGCCAGCAGTTTGACAGTAAATCAGCCCCAGCATTTT
CASSLTVNQPQHF
>TRBD2|-|TRBV10-3|TRBJ2-1
TGTGCCATCAGTAGGACTAGAGACAATGAGCAGTTCTTC
CAISRTRDNEQFF
>TRBD1|-|TRBV7-2|TRBJ1-5
TGTGCCAGCAGCCCCAGACAGGGGACTCAGCCCCAGCATTTT
CASSPRQGTQPQHF
>-|few|TRBV20-1|TRBJ1-2
TGCAGTGCTAGAGATCGAGGAGGGGGTGGAGGCTACACCTTC
CSARDRGGGGGYTF
>-|-|TRBV19|TRBJ2-5
TGTGCCAGTAGTATGGGGGCCCAGGGAGAGACCCAGTACTTC
CASSMGAQGETQYF
>-|once|TRBV10-3|TRBJ1-1
TGTGCCATCAGTGAGTGGGGTTTCGAAGCTTTCTTT
CAISEWGFEAFF
>-|-|TRBV7-2|TRBJ1-1
TGTGCCAGCAGCGGGCTAGGGGGGAATGAAGCTTTCTTT
CASSGLGGNEAFF
>-|medium-sized|TRBV27|TRBJ1-1
TGTGCCAGCAGTCTAACCAAGAACACTGAAGCTTTCTTT
CASSLTKNTEAFF
>TRBD1|-|TRBV6-1|TRBJ1-1
TGTGCCAGCATAAGGGGACAGGGGGTCACTGAAGCTTTCTTT
CASIRGQGVTEAFF
>-|-|TRBV7-2|TRBJ2-5
TGTGCCAGCAGCTTAGCGCCCGCGGAGACCCAGTACTTC
CASSLAPAETQYF
>TRBD1|few|TRBV20-1|TRBJ1-2
TGCAGTGCTAGAGACGCGTTGACAGGGGGGAGCGACTATGGCTACACCTTC
CSARDALTGGSDYGYTF
>-|-|TRBV20-1|TRBJ1-5
TGCAGTGCCAGACGAGGGAGGGATCAGCCCCAGCATTTT
CSARRGRDQPQHF
>-|-|TRBV11-3|TRBJ2-7
TGTGCCAGCACCCAATGGACGAAGGCCTACGAGCAGTACTTC
CASTQWTKAYEQYF
>-|-|TRBV7-8|TRBJ2-1
TGTGCCAGCAGTCCCCGCCGACTGTACAATGAGCAGTTCTTC
CASSPRRLYNEQFF
>TRBD1|few|TRBV10-2|TRBJ1-6
TGCGCCAGCAGTGACCTACAAGACGGGGACAGGGAAAGTTCACCCCTCCACTTT
CASSDLQDGDRESSPLHF
>-|-|TRBV5-1|TRBJ1-1
TGCGCCAGCAGCCTCCTGAACACTGAAGCTTCCTTT
CASSLLNTEASF
>TRBD1|few|TRBV19|TRBJ2-2
TGTGCCAGTAGTTTACCGTTAGGGACAGGCACCGGGGAGCTGTTTTTT
CASSLPLGTGTGELFF